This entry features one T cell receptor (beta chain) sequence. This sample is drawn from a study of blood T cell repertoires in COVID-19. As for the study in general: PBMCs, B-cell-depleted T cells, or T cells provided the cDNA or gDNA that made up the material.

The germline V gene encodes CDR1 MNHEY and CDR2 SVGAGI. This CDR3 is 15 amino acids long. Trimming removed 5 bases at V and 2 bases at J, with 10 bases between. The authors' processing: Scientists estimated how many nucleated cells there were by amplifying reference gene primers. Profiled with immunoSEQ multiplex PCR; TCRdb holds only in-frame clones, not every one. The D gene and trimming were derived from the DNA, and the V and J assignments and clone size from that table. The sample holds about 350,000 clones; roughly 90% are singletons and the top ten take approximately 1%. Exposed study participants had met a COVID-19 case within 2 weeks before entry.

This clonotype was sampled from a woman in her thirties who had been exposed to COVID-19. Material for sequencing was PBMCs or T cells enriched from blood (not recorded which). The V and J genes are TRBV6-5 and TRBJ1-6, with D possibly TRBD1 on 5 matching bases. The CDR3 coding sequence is TGTGCCAGCAGTACTCAGGGTACCTATAATTCACCCCTCCACTTT. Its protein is CASSTQGTYNSPLHF.